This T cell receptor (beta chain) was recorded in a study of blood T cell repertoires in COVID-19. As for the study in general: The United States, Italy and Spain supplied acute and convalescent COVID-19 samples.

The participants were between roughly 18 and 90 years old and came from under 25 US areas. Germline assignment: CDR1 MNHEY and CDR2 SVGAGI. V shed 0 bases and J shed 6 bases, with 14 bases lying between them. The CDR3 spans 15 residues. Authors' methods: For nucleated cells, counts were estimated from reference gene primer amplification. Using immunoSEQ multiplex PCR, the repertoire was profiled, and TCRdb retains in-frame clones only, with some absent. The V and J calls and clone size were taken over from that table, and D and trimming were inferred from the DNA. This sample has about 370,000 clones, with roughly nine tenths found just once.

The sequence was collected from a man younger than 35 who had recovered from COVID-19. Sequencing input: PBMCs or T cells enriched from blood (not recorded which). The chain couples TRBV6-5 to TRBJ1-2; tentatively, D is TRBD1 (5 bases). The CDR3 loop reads CASSYSVQGGNGYTF. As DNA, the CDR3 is TGTGCCAGCAGTTACTCGGTTCAGGGAGGAAATGGCTACACCTTC.